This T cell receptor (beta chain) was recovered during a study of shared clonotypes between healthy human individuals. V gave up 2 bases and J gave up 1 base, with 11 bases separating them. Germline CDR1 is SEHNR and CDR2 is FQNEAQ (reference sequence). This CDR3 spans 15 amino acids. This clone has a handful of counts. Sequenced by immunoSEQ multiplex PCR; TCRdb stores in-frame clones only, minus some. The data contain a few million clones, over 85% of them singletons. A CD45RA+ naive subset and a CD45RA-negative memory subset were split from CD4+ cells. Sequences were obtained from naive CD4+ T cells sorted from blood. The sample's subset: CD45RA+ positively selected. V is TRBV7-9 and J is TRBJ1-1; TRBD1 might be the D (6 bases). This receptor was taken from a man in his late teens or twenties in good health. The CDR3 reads CASSLRDIRNTEAFF. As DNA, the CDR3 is TGTGCCAGCAGCTTAAGGGACATTAGGAACACTGAAGCTTTCTTT.